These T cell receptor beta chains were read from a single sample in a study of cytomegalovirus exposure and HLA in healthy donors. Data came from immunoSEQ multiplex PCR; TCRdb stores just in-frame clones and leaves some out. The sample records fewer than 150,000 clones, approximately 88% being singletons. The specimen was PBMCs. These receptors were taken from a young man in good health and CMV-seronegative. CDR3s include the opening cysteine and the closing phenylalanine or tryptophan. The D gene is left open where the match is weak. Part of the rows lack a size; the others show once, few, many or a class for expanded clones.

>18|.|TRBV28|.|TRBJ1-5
CASSLSYPNGGGNQPQHF
TGTGCCAGCAGTTTATCGTATCCAAACGGGGGGGGCAACCAGCCCCAGCATTTT
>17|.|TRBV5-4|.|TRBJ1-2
CASSLALSPGGGYGYTF
TGTGCCAGCAGCTTGGCCCTCAGTCCCGGCGGAGGGTATGGCTACACCTTC
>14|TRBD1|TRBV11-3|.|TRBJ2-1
CASSLGTGGNEQFF
TGTGCCAGCAGCTTAGGGACAGGGGGCAATGAGCAGTTCTTC
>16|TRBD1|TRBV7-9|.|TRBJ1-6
CASSADDREWGSPLHF
TGTGCCAGCAGCGCAGACGACAGGGAATGGGGTTCACCCCTCCACTTT
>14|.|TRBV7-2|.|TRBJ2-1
CASSPPPRSYEQFF
TGTGCCAGCAGCCCACCACCCCGGAGCTATGAGCAGTTCTTC
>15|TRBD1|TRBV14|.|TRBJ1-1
CASSQMEDRGREAFF
TGTGCCAGCAGCCAGATGGAAGACAGGGGCCGAGAAGCTTTCTTT
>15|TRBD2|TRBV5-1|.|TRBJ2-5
CASRFGTSGKQTQYF
TGCGCCAGCAGGTTCGGGACTAGCGGGAAGCAGACCCAGTACTTC
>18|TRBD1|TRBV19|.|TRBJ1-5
CASSPHRRQGGWGQPQHF
TGTGCCAGTAGTCCACACCGCCGACAGGGGGGCTGGGGTCAGCCCCAGCATTTT
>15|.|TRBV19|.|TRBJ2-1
CASSSDRIRYNEQFF
TGTGCCAGTAGTTCCGACAGGATTCGCTACAATGAGCAGTTCTTC
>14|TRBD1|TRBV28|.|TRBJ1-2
CASRLRDRVDGYTF
TGTGCCAGCAGACTTCGGGACAGGGTTGATGGCTACACCTTC
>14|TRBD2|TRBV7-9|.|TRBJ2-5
CASSPSGAQETQYF
TGTGCCAGCAGCCCTAGCGGAGCCCAAGAGACCCAGTACTTC
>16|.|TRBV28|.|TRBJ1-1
CASSPLAGAANTEAFF
TGTGCCAGCAGTCCCCTGGCGGGGGCAGCGAACACTGAAGCTTTCTTT
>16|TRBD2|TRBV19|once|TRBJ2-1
CATKPPLAGGPSEQFF
TGTGCCACGAAACCCCCCCTAGCGGGAGGGCCTAGTGAGCAGTTCTTC
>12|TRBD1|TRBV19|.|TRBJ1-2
CATIQGHYGYTF
TGTGCCACAATACAGGGGCACTATGGCTACACCTTC
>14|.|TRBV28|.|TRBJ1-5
CASRGTRSWQPQHF
TGTGCCAGCAGGGGGACACGGTCATGGCAGCCCCAGCATTTT
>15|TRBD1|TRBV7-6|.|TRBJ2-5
CASSLNWGQGETQYF
TGTGCCAGCAGCTTAAATTGGGGACAGGGTGAGACCCAGTACTTC
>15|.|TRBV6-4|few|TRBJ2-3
CASSPSEGGADTQYF
TGTGCCAGCAGTCCCTCGGAAGGGGGGGCAGATACGCAGTATTTT
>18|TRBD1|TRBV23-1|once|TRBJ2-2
CATRIPGQALSCTGELFF
TGCGCCACCCGAATCCCGGGACAGGCACTTTCCTGCACCGGGGAGCTGTTTTTT
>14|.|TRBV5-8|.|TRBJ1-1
CASSLYRVGTEAFF
TGTGCCAGCAGCTTGTACAGGGTTGGTACTGAAGCTTTCTTT
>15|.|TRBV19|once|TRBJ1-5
CASSIWGSNNQPQHF
TGTGCCAGTAGTATCTGGGGCAGTAACAATCAGCCCCAGCATTTT
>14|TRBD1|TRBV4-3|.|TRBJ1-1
CASSLQGEGTEAFF
TGCGCCAGCAGCCTACAGGGGGAAGGCACTGAAGCTTTCTTT
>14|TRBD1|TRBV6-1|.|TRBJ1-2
CASRKPGQSYGYTF
TGTGCCAGCAGGAAGCCGGGACAGTCCTATGGCTACACCTTC
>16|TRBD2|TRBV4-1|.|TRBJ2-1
CASSHQAGDATNEQFF
TGCGCCAGCAGCCACCAAGCGGGAGACGCGACAAATGAGCAGTTCTTC
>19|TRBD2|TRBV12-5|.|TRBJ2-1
CASGSPGTSGDPGDNEQFF
TGTGCTAGTGGTTCCCCCGGGACTAGCGGGGATCCGGGGGACAATGAGCAGTTCTTC
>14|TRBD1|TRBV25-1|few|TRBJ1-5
CASSEGTGNQPQHF
TGTGCCAGCAGTGAAGGGACAGGGAATCAGCCCCAGCATTTT
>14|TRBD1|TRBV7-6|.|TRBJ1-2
CASSTGQGPPGYTF
TGTGCCAGCAGCACCGGACAGGGCCCTCCTGGCTACACCTTC
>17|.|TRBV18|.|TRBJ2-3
CASSLTATGPGQDTQYF
TGTGCCAGCTCACTCACAGCAACAGGGCCAGGTCAAGATACGCAGTATTTT
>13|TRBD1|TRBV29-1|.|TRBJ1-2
CSGGTGENYGYTF
TGCAGCGGTGGGACAGGGGAAAACTATGGCTACACCTTC
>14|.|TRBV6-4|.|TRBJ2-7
CASSPQGRWYEQYF
TGTGCCAGCAGCCCACAGGGAAGATGGTACGAGCAGTACTTC
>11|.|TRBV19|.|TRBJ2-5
CASSIKETQYF
TGTGCCAGTAGTATCAAAGAGACCCAGTACTTC
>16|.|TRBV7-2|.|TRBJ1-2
CASSPDVGTPGYGYTF
TGTGCCAGCAGCCCAGACGTGGGGACTCCCGGCTATGGCTACACCTTC
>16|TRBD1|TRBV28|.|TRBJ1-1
CASSSQWTGMNTEAFF
TGTGCCAGCAGTTCCCAATGGACAGGGATGAACACTGAAGCTTTCTTT
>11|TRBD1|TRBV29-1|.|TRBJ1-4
CSVEAGTESFF
TGCAGCGTTGAAGCGGGGACAGAGAGCTTTTTT
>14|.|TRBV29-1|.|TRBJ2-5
CSVEGVDYQETQYF
TGCAGCGTTGAGGGAGTGGATTACCAAGAGACCCAGTACTTC
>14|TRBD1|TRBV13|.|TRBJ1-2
CASRKSGQHYGYTF
TGTGCCAGCAGAAAGTCGGGACAGCACTATGGCTACACCTTC
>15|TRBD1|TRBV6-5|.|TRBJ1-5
CASRAGTGVDQPQHF
TGTGCCAGCAGGGCAGGGACAGGGGTTGATCAGCCCCAGCATTTT
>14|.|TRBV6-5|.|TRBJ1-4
CASSYSNRGEKLFF
TGTGCCAGCAGTTACTCGAATAGGGGGGAAAAACTGTTTTTT
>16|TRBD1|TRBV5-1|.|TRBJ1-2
CASSLDRDSHNYGYTF
TGCGCCAGCAGCCTGGACAGGGATTCGCATAACTATGGCTACACCTTC
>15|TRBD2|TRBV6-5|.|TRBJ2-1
CATTRTSGQYNEQFF
TGTGCCACTACCCGGACTAGCGGTCAGTACAATGAGCAGTTCTTC
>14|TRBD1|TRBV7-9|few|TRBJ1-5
CASSSGQYNQPQHF
TGTGCCAGCAGCTCGGGACAGTACAATCAGCCCCAGCATTTT
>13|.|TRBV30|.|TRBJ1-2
CAWSPTVNFGYTF
TGTGCCTGGAGTCCGACAGTAAATTTTGGCTACACCTTC
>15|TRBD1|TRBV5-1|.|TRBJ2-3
CASNRDSLAPDTQYF
TGCGCCAGCAACCGGGACAGTCTGGCCCCAGATACGCAGTATTTT
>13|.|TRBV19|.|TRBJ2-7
CASSIAGGYEQYF
TGTGCCAGTAGTATAGCCGGGGGCTACGAGCAGTACTTC
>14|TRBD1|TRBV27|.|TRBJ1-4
CAKRDRGLREKLFF
TGTGCCAAGCGTGACAGGGGCCTACGAGAAAAACTGTTTTTT
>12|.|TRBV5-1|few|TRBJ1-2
CASSTSQQGYTF
TGCGCCAGCAGCACATCACAACAGGGCTACACCTTC
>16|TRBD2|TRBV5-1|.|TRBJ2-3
CASSLTSGGYTDTQYF
TGCGCCAGCAGCTTAACTAGCGGGGGGTACACAGATACGCAGTATTTT
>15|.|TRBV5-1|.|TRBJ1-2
CASSLNLGAESGYTF
TGCGCCAGCAGCTTGAACCTGGGAGCGGAGAGTGGCTACACCTTC
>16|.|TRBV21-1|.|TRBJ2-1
CASSKRGGRVYNEQFF
TGTGCCAGCAGCAAAAGGGGCGGGAGGGTCTACAATGAGCAGTTCTTC
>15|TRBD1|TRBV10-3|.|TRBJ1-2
CAISGQGAVSYGYTF
TGTGCCATCAGTGGACAGGGGGCCGTTTCCTATGGCTACACCTTC
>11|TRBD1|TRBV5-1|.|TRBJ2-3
CASKDRVAQYF
TGCGCCAGCAAGGACAGGGTAGCGCAGTATTTT
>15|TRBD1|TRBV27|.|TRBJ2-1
CASSLYLGMGTGKFF
TGTGCCAGCAGTTTATACCTTGGAATGGGGACAGGGAAGTTCTTC
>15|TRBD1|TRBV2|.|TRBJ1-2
CASSEAAGGVYGYTF
TGTGCCAGCAGTGAAGCGGCAGGGGGCGTCTATGGCTACACCTTC
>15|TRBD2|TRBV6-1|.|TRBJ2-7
CASNPTSGRLGEQYF
TGTGCCAGCAATCCTACTAGCGGGAGACTGGGGGAGCAGTACTTC
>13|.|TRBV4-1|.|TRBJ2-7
CASREYGESEQYF
TGCGCCAGCAGGGAGTACGGGGAGAGTGAGCAGTACTTC
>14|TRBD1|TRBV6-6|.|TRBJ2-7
CASSWDRQSYEQYF
TGTGCCAGCAGTTGGGACAGGCAGTCCTACGAGCAGTACTTC